The T cell receptor (beta chain) under discussion was sequenced for a study of OX40 agonist ivuxolimab in advanced cancers. Points from the study as a whole: Low normalized clonal expansion also occurred in some nonresponding patients. Partial responders treated at 0.1-3.0 mg/kg exhibited clonal expansion among the lowest measured.

Clones were read by immunoSEQ multiplex PCR, and TCRdb kept only the in-frame ones, dropping some. Of 90,000 to 120,000 clones listed, approximately 90% are singletons. Turning to this clone: What it binds is unknown.

Trimming removed 3 bases at V and 0 bases at J, with 12 bases between. Germline V gene lookup returns CDR1 MGHRA and CDR2 YSYEKL. The CDR3 runs 16 residues. The sequence was collected from an adult with an advanced solid tumor such as melanoma, head and neck, liver or kidney cancer. This specimen was CD4+ or CD8+ T cells sorted from blood, taken in a trial of the OX40 agonist ivuxolimab. The genes are TRBV4-1 and TRBJ1-3; D is ambiguous. CDR3 in DNA: TGCGCCAGCAGCCAGGTCGCAGTAAACTCTGGAAACACCATATATTTT. Translating it yields CASSQVAVNSGNTIYF.